Listed here are 9 T cell receptor beta chains from one sample, sequenced in a study of blood T cell repertoires in COVID-19. TCRdb keeps only in-frame clones here, not all; method: immunoSEQ multiplex PCR. Of about 110,000 clones listed, about two thirds were seen once; the top ten hold about 1.8%. Sequencing was done on a sample of peripheral blood. These receptors were collected from a woman aged 40 to 49 with acute or convalescent COVID-19.

The V call is TRBV9, the J call TRBJ2-5; D is unclear. V was shortened by 0 bases and J by 4 bases, with 7 bases between the two germline ends. The CDR3 has 13 residues. Germline V gene data show CDR1 as SGDLS and CDR2 as YYNGEE. The CDR3: CASSVAASETQYF. The CDR3 DNA is TGTGCCAGCAGCGTAGCAGCGTCAGAGACCCAGTACTTC.

J is TRBJ1-1 and V is TRBV10-3; D perhaps matches TRBD1 (6 bases). The CDR3 is 19 amino acids. CDR1 and CDR2 (germline): ENHRY, SYGVKD. V shed 4 bases and J shed 5 bases, with 29 bases lying between them. The CDR3 bases are TGTGCCATCAGTGGTGGGACTATCCGGGGGGCGGATTTAAGTACTGAAGCTTTCTTT. Translating gives CAISGGTIRGADLSTEAFF.

A few counts support this clone. The V and J genes are TRBV3-1 (or the pseudogene TRBV3-2) and TRBJ2-7; no clear D gene. Germline V lookup: CDR1 LGHDT, CDR2 YNNKEL (reference sequence). The V and J ends lost 0 bases and 2 bases respectively, with 5 bases between them. The CDR3 is 13 amino acids. This CDR3 is CASSQDWPYEQYF. CDR3 DNA sequence: TGTGCCAGCAGCCAAGATTGGCCCTACGAGCAGTACTTC.

The V gene is TRBV19, the J gene TRBJ2-1, with D possibly TRBD2 on 5 matching bases. The CDR3 loop spans 13 amino acids. Germline V lookup: CDR1 LNHDA, CDR2 SQIVND (reference sequence). V shed 8 bases and J shed 6 bases, with 14 bases lying between them. The CDR3 here is CASSRGYGNEQFF. CDR3 nucleotides: TGTGCCAGTTCCCGGGGTTACGGCAATGAGCAGTTCTTC.

CDR3 DNA sequence: TGCGCCAGCCCTCCGTGGGACAGGGGGAAGTGGAGGAGCAATCAGCCCCAGCATTTT. This encodes CASPPWDRGKWRSNQPQHF. V is TRBV10-1 and J is TRBJ1-5, with TRBD1 identical over 11 bases. CDR1 and CDR2 (germline): WNHNN, SYGVQD (reference sequence). V lost 8 bases and J lost 1; bases outside the gene matches: 16. The CDR3 spans 19 residues.

V is TRBV18 and J is TRBJ1-1, with 9 bases aligning to TRBD1. CDR3 length: 14 amino acids. J was trimmed by 5 bases and V by 5 bases; bases with no gene match: 6. Germline values: CDR1 KGHSH, CDR2 LQKENI. In DNA, the CDR3 is TGTGCCAGCTCAGTTAACAGGGGGCGAACTGAAGCTTTCTTT. This translates into CASSVNRGRTEAFF.

The chain couples TRBV5-1 to TRBJ1-1; possible D gene TRBD1, 5 bases. V was clipped by 3 bases and J by 1 base, with 10 bases between them. There are 14 residues in the CDR3. CDR1 is SGHRS, CDR2 YFSETQ, per germline. Written as DNA, the CDR3 is TGCGCCAGCAGCTCGGGACTGGCGAACACTGAAGCTTTCTTT. Translation gives CASSSGLANTEAFF. The variable domain in full, with the rest retrieved from reference TRBV5-1 and TRBJ1-1, is KAGVTQTPRYLIKTRGQQVTLSCSPISGHRSVSWYQQTPGQGLQFLFEYFSETQRNKGNFPGRFSGRQFSNSRSEMNVSTLELGDSALYLCASSSGLANTEAFFGQGTRLTVV.

This chain uses TRBV6-5 with TRBJ1-3, with a possible D match to TRBD1 (5 bases). The CDR3 has 11 amino acids. Germline CDR1 MNHEY, CDR2 SVGAGI. V gave up 6 bases and J gave up 7 bases, with 7 bases separating them. CDR3 protein: CASRGGNTIYF. Written as DNA, the CDR3 is TGTGCCAGCAGGGGGGGGAACACCATATATTTT.

The CDR3 DNA is TGCAGTGCTAGTGTCCCCCTAGCGGCATCCTACGAGCAGTACTTC. Residues: CSASVPLAASYEQYF. The gene calls are TRBV20-1 and TRBJ2-7; 7 bases are shared with TRBD2. The CDR3 runs 15 residues. Germline-derived CDR1 and CDR2 are DFQATT and SNEGSKA (reference sequence). Germline trimming cut 3 bases from V and 1 base from J; bases unmatched to any gene: 9.